This T cell receptor (beta chain) was recovered during a study of blood T cell repertoires in COVID-19. About the study: There were acute and convalescent COVID-19 samples, and they came from the United States, Italy and Spain. Nucleic acid was either cDNA or gDNA, and it came from T cells, B-cell-depleted T cells, or PBMCs.

As handled by the study authors: Reference gene primer amplification gave nucleated cell count estimates. Profiled with immunoSEQ multiplex PCR; TCRdb holds only in-frame clones, not every one. V, J and clone size are those of that table, while D and trimming were read from the DNA. The table lists around 150,000 clones, around 84% of them singletons. Sequencing was carried out using peripheral blood. The sequence came from a man in his sixties or seventies with acute or convalescent COVID-19.

The CDR3 sequence: CASNPQGAGGYTF. In nucleotides, the CDR3 is TGTGCCAGCAACCCTCAGGGGGCAGGAGGCTACACCTTC. The chain couples TRBV9 to TRBJ1-2, with 8 bases that match TRBD1. V was clipped by 6 bases and J by 8 bases; unmatched bases: 9. Germline V gene sequence: CDR1 SGDLS, CDR2 YYNGEE. The CDR3 loop spans 13 amino acids.